The next 26 T cell receptor beta chains were all read from a single sample in a study of identical twins. TCRdb re-called the 5' RACE reads with MiXCR, one entry per CDR3 protein. The profile covers approximately 1.8 million distinct CDR3 sequences, with less than 40% appearing a single time and around 0.3% taken by the ten largest. Material: cord blood. Every receptor here comes from a newborn girl in good health.

This clonotype was detected only a few times. The chain is built from TRBV7-9 and TRBJ1-2, with TRBD1 matching over 8 bases. The CDR3 covers 16 residues. Germline assignment: CDR1 SEHNR and CDR2 FQNEAQ (reference sequence). The V segment lost 3 bases and the J segment 2 bases; nucleotides outside the gene matches: 8. The CDR3 DNA reads as TGTGCCAGCAGCTTCCTTAGACAGGGGACGAACTATGGCTACACCTTC. This sequence encodes CASSFLRQGTNYGYTF. The full variable domain, in which reference TRBV7-9 and TRBJ1-2 provide the parts outside the CDR3, is DTGVSQNPRHKITKRGQNVTFRCDPISEHNRLYWYRQTLGQGPEFLTYFQNEAQLEKSRLLSDRFSAERPKGSFSTLEIQRTEQGDSAMYLCASSFLRQGTNYGYTFGSGTRLTVV.

V is TRBV21-1 and J is TRBJ2-3; no check of the table's D call, TRBD2, against the DNA was made. TRBV21-1 is recorded as a pseudogene. This CDR3 spans 18 amino acids. Here the CDR3 reads CASPSKTSGSPNTDTQYF. In DNA, the CDR3 is TGTGCCAGCCCGAGTAAGACTAGCGGGAGCCCTAACACAGATACGCAGTATTTT.

This clonotype was found many times. V usage is TRBV20-1 and J usage is TRBJ2-3; possibly TRBD2 for D (5 bases). CDR3 size: 14 residues. Germline assignment: CDR1 DFQATT and CDR2 SNEGSKA (reference sequence). CDR3 loop: CSAREGPSTDTQYF. The CDR3 DNA sequence: TGCAGCGCTCGTGAGGGCCCTAGCACAGATACGCAGTATTTT.

This clonotype came up a few times. The rearrangement links TRBV3-1 to TRBJ2-7, with D perhaps matching TRBD2 (6 bases). The CDR3 covers 16 residues. CDR1 and CDR2 from the germline V gene are LGHDT and YNNKEL (reference sequence). V lost 1 base to trimming and J lost 4 bases, with 17 bases between them. CDR3 bases: TGTGCCAGCAGCCAAGTCGCGACTAGTCTCTCATACGAGCAGTACTTC. It translates to CASSQVATSLSYEQYF.

The chain couples TRBV5-1 to TRBJ2-7; the match to TRBD2 covers 9 bases. CDR3 length equals 14 residues. With 0 bases clipped from V and 5 bases from J, the junction kept 3 bases outside the gene matches. Germline V gene data show CDR1 as SGHRS and CDR2 as YFSETQ. CDR3 DNA: TGCGCCAGCAGCTTGGAGCGGGAGGACGACGAGCAGTACTTC. Translated: CASSLEREDDEQYF.

This clonotype was seen more than once but under ten times. The CDR3 region has the DNA TGTGCCAGCAGCTTCATAGGGAGGGCCCCGGATACGCAGTATTTT. Residues: CASSFIGRAPDTQYF. The genes are TRBV7-2 and TRBJ2-3; 7 bases line up with TRBD2. This CDR3 comprises 15 residues. The germline V gene has CDR1 SGHTA and CDR2 FQGNSA. Losses at the gene ends were 3 bases for V and 6 bases for J; bases not matched to a gene: 9.

This clonotype has more than one count but fewer than ten. J is TRBJ1-1 and V is TRBV3-1, with a tentative D call TRBD1 (6 bases). The germline V gene encodes CDR1 LGHDT and CDR2 YNNKEL (reference sequence). V shed 3 bases and J shed 2 bases, with 19 bases lying between them. The CDR3 has 17 amino acids. In DNA, the CDR3 is TGTGCCAGCAGCCAGCCCCAGGGGTCCCAACGAAACACTGAAGCTTTCTTT. As protein: CASSQPQGSQRNTEAFF.

The chain has TRBV12-3 or TRBV12-4 and TRBJ2-7, with D tentatively TRBD2 (7 bases). V was clipped by 6 bases and J by 7 bases, with 31 bases between them. This CDR3 has 18 amino acids. DNA of the CDR3: TGTGCCAGCAGCCCAGCCTGGGGGGCGAAGCTAAGGGAGGGGGAGCAGTACTTC. This translates into CASSPAWGAKLREGEQYF.

This clonotype has a handful of counts. V is TRBV28 and J is TRBJ2-3; 10 positions match TRBD2. The length of the CDR3 is 16 residues. Germline V gene sequence: CDR1 MDHEN, CDR2 SYDVKM. V shed 2 bases, J shed 6 bases, and the junction held 8 bases outside the gene matches. The CDR3 region is CASSLVLLAGSDTQYF. CDR3 coding DNA: TGTGCCAGCAGTTTAGTGTTACTAGCGGGATCGGATACGCAGTATTTT.

This clonotype has just a few counts. This chain uses TRBV20-1 with TRBJ2-7, with 7 bases fitting TRBD2. Losses at the gene ends were 0 bases for V and 0 bases for J; bases not matched to a gene: 5. The CDR3 spans 15 residues. CDR1 and CDR2 (germline): DFQATT, SNEGSKA (reference sequence). The CDR3 DNA reads as TGCAGTGCTAGAGATCCCGGGAGGCTCTCCTACGAGCAGTACTTC. Its protein is CSARDPGRLSYEQYF.

V usage is TRBV20-1 and J usage is TRBJ1-1; D call uncertain. CDR3 length equals 11 residues. Trimming shortened V by 5 bases and J by 8 bases, and 12 bases separated the two germline ends. Germline CDR1 and CDR2: DFQATT and SNEGSKA (reference sequence). This CDR3 is CSAPLPGEAFF. CDR3 bases: TGCAGTGCTCCCCTCCCGGGAGAAGCTTTCTTT.

The chain recombines TRBV19 with TRBJ1-1; D gene uncertain. Per the germline V gene, CDR1 is LNHDA and CDR2 is SQIVND (reference sequence). The CDR3 consists of 12 residues. The germline V and J ends were trimmed by 3 bases and 5 bases, with 7 bases remaining between them. The DNA for the CDR3 is TGTGCCAGTAGTATTCGTAGAACTGAAGCTTTCTTT. Its protein product is CASSIRRTEAFF. Complete variable domain (other parts from reference TRBV19 and TRBJ1-1): DGGITQSPKYLFRKEGQNVTLSCEQNLNHDAMYWYRQDPGQGLRLIYYSQIVNDFQKGDIAEGYSVSREKKESFPLTVTSAQKNPTAFYLCASSIRRTEAFFGQGTRLTVV.

This clonotype was seen a few times. V is TRBV25-1 and J is TRBJ2-1; perhaps TRBD1 as D (7 bases). Trimming left V 1 base short and J 4 bases short, with 14 bases between. The CDR3 length is 16 residues. Germline assignment: CDR1 MGHDK and CDR2 SYGVNS. The CDR3, as DNA: TGTGCCAGCAGTGAATGGGGGGACAGTCCGTACAATGAGCAGTTCTTC. This gives the protein CASSEWGDSPYNEQFF. The variable domain in full, completed from reference TRBV25-1 and TRBJ2-1, reads EADIYQTPRYLVIGTGKKITLECSQTMGHDKMYWYQQDPGMELHLIHYSYGVNSTEKGDLSSESTVSRIRTEHFPLTLESARPSHTSQYLCASSEWGDSPYNEQFFGPGTRLTVL.

V and J are TRBV3-1 and TRBJ2-3; a weak D match, TRBD1 (5 bases). The CDR3 contains 15 residues. Germline assignment: CDR1 LGHDT and CDR2 YNNKEL (reference sequence). V was trimmed by 1 base and J by 4 bases, leaving 12 bases between them. CDR3 in amino acids: CASSQVGAFADTQYF. For the CDR3, the DNA is TGTGCCAGCAGCCAAGTAGGGGCCTTTGCAGATACGCAGTATTTT.

The table lists this clonotype with a count of one. The V gene is TRBV27, the J gene TRBJ2-6; D call uncertain. Trimming removed 5 bases at V and 0 bases at J, with 11 bases between. CDR1 is MNHEY and CDR2 is SMNVEV in the germline V gene (reference sequence). The CDR3 has 16 amino acids. The DNA of the CDR3 is TGTGCCAGCAGTCCCCGGAAGTTCTCTGGGGCCAACGTCCTGACTTTC. Translation: CASSPRKFSGANVLTF.

This clonotype was observed a few times. The genes are TRBV7-2 and TRBJ1-4, with D perhaps TRBD1 (5 bases). Trimming left V 11 bases short and J 2 bases short, with 15 bases between. CDR3 length: 14 amino acids. In germline, CDR1 is SGHTA, CDR2 FQGNSA. The CDR3: CAGRDERTNEKLFF. DNA for the CDR3: TGTGCCGGTAGGGACGAAAGGACTAATGAAAAACTGTTTTTT.

This clonotype was counted ten times or more. J is TRBJ1-2 and V is TRBV20-1; D gene unclear. Trimming pared 3 bases from V and 2 bases from J, leaving 7 bases between. The germline V gene has CDR1 DFQATT and CDR2 SNEGSKA (reference sequence). The CDR3 length is 12 residues. The CDR3 sequence is CSARAGNYGYTF. CDR3 bases: TGCAGTGCTAGGGCCGGGAACTATGGCTACACCTTC.

This rearrangement joins TRBV7-8 to TRBJ2-1; 8 nucleotides agree with TRBD2. J was trimmed by 6 bases and V by 1 base; bases with no gene match: 2. This CDR3 spans 14 amino acids. The V gene's germline CDR1 is SGHVS and CDR2 FQNEAQ. The CDR3, as DNA: TGTGCCAGCAGCTTAGTCGGGACTAGCAATGAGCAGTTCTTC. This sequence encodes CASSLVGTSNEQFF.

Remarks on this clonotype: One end of the junction does not line up with germline, which may come from a read error. This chain connects TRBV5-1 to TRBJ2-4, with TRBD1 as a possible D gene (6 bases). This CDR3 has 13 amino acids. Germline CDR1 is SGHRS and CDR2 is YFSETQ. CDR3 coding DNA: TGCGCCAGCGGCTTAGCAGGGGCGAACATTCAGTACTTC. Amino acid sequence: CASGLAGANIQYF.

A word on this clonotype: At one end the junction does not follow the germline gene, possibly because of a read error. This chain joins TRBV5-1 and TRBJ2-3; D may correspond to TRBD1 or TRBD2 (5 bases each). The CDR3 has 14 residues. Germline values: CDR1 SGHRS, CDR2 YFSETQ. Written as DNA, the CDR3 is TGCGCCAACAGCGGCGGCAGGGTGGGAGATACGCAGTATTTT. Translating it yields CANSGGRVGDTQYF. The full variable domain, completed using reference TRBV5-1 and TRBJ2-3, is KAGVTQTPRYLIKTRGQQVTLSCSPISGHRSVSWYQQTPGQGLQFLFEYFSETQRNKGNFPGRFSGRQFSNSRSEMNVSTLELGDSALYLCANSGGRVGDTQYFGPGTRLTVL.

The chain joins TRBV6-2 or TRBV6-3 to TRBJ1-6; D is uncertain. The germline CDR1 and CDR2 sequences are MNHEY and SVGEGT. This CDR3 has 10 amino acids. Deletions cut 6 bases from V and 14 bases from J, with 8 bases between. This CDR3 is CASRRETLHF. The DNA of the CDR3 is TGTGCCAGCAGACGGGAAACCCTCCACTTT.

In this sample, this clonotype turned up a few times. V gene TRBV25-1 combines with J gene TRBJ1-1; D gene uncertain. V was pared by 0 bases and J by 5 bases, with 4 bases between. CDR3 size: 12 residues. Germline CDR1 reads MGHDK; CDR2 reads SYGVNS. The CDR3 sequence is CASSEYGTEAFF. In DNA, the CDR3 is TGTGCCAGCAGTGAATACGGGACTGAAGCTTTCTTT. The whole variable domain, filled in from reference TRBV25-1 and TRBJ1-1, reads EADIYQTPRYLVIGTGKKITLECSQTMGHDKMYWYQQDPGMELHLIHYSYGVNSTEKGDLSSESTVSRIRTEHFPLTLESARPSHTSQYLCASSEYGTEAFFGQGTRLTVV.

The chain links TRBV2 to TRBJ1-1; D not certain. Trimming cost V 1 base and J 3 bases, with 6 bases left between them. Germline CDR1 reads SNHLY; CDR2 reads FYNNEI. This CDR3 contains 13 residues. CDR3: CASSEGLHTEAFF. For the CDR3, the DNA is TGTGCCAGCAGTGAAGGCCTGCACACTGAAGCTTTCTTT.

This clonotype was observed a handful of times. The junction differs from germline at one of its ends, possibly a read error. The chain combines TRBV2 with TRBJ2-1; 8 nucleotides align to TRBD1. This CDR3 spans 11 amino acids. CDR1 is SNHLY, CDR2 FYNNEI, per germline. For the CDR3, the DNA is TGTGCCAGCAGTGAGGACAGGGTTAAGTACTTC. Residues: CASSEDRVKYF.

The chain joins TRBV3-1 to TRBJ1-2, with unresolved D. With 1 base removed from V and 4 bases from J, the gap between germline ends came to 10 bases. The V gene's germline CDR1 is LGHDT and CDR2 YNNKEL (reference sequence). CDR3 length equals 14 residues. DNA of the CDR3: TGTGCCAGCAGCCAAGGCCACAGTCTCTATGGCTACACCTTC. Residues: CASSQGHSLYGYTF.

This clonotype turned up a few times. The chain links TRBV12-3 or TRBV12-4 to TRBJ2-1; TRBD2 aligns across 9 bases. The end of the DNA aligns better with TRBJ2-7, so the J call may be wrong. The CDR3 is 15 amino acids. The CDR3 nucleotides are TGTGCCAGCACCCCCGGGACTAGCTCCTACAATGAGCAGTACTTC. Translating gives CASTPGTSSYNEQYF.